This T cell receptor beta chain was documented in a study of PD-L1 blockade in urothelial cancer. Study-level information: Blood gave a median roughly 150,000 T cells. Study-wide points: Having blood TCR clonality under the median before treatment predicted better survival.

V lost 0 bases and J lost 6; bases outside the gene matches: 3. The CDR3 length is 15 residues. Germline V CDR1 and CDR2: LGHNA, YNFKEQ. Time point denoted: peripheral blood 6 weeks after treatment start. About this clone itself: Its target is not known.

Sequenced by immunoSEQ multiplex PCR; TCRdb stores in-frame clones only, minus some. The sample lists 45,000 to 60,000 clones, 88% seen once, with around 2.5% in the top ten. The chain is built from TRBV4-2 and TRBJ1-5; 9 bases align to TRBD1. The TCR sequence derives from a man aged 60 to 75 with urothelial cancer. This material consisted of PBMCs, taken around atezolizumab (anti-PD-L1) treatment. CDR3 DNA: TGTGCCAGCAGCCAAGAAGGGGACAGGGCTCAGCCCCAGCATTTT. Translating gives CASSQEGDRAQPQHF.